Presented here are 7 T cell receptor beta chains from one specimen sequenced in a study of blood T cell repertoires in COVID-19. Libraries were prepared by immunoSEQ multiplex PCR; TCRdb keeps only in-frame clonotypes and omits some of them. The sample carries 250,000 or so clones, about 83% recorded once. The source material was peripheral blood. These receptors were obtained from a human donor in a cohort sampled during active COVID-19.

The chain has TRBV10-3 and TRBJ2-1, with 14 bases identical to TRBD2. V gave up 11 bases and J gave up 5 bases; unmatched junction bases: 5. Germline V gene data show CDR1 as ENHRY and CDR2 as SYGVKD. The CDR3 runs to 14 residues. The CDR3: CASGLAGVHNEQFF. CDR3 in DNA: TGTGCCTCGGGACTAGCGGGGGTACACAATGAGCAGTTCTTC.

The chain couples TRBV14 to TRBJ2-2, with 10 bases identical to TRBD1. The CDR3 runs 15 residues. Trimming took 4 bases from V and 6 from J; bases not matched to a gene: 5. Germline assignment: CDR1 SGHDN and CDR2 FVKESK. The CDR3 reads CASSPGTGAPGELFF. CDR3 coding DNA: TGTGCCAGCAGCCCAGGGACAGGGGCTCCCGGGGAGCTGTTTTTT.

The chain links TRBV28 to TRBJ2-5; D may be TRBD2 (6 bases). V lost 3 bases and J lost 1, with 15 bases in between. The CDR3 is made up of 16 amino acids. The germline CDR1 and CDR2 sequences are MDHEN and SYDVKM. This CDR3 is CASSLGSVGGQETQYF. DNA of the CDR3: TGTGCCAGCAGTTTGGGTAGCGTGGGGGGCCAAGAGACCCAGTACTTC.

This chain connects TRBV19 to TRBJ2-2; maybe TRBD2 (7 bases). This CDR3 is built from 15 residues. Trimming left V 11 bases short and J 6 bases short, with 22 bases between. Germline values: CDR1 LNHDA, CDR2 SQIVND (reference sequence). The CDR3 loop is CASRGEGVTAGELFF. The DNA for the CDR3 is TGTGCCTCAAGGGGGGAGGGGGTAACCGCCGGGGAGCTGTTTTTT.

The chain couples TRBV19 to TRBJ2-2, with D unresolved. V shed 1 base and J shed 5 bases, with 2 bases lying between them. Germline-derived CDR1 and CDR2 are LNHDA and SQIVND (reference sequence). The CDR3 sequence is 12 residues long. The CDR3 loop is CASSIVTGELFF. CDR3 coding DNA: TGTGCCAGTAGTATAGTAACCGGGGAGCTGTTTTTT.

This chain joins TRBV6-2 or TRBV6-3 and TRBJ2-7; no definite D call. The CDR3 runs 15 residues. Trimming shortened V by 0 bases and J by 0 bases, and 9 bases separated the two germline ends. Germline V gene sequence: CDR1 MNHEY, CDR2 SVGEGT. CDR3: CASSYSIDTSYEQYF. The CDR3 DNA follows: TGTGCCAGCAGTTACTCTATTGACACCTCCTACGAGCAGTACTTC.

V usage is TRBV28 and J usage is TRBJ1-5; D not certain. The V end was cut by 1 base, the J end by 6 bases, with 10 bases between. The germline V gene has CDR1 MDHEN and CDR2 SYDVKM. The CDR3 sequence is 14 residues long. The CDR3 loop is CASSLLEGSQPQHF. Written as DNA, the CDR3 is TGTGCCAGCAGTTTATTGGAGGGTTCTCAGCCCCAGCATTTT.